The source of this T cell receptor beta chain is a study of response to subunit inactivated influenza vaccine. Study-wide findings and caveats: Every seasonal influenza vaccination brings in few new T cells, the authors suggested.

TCRdb called the RT-PCR reads again in MiXCR, with one record for every CDR3 protein. Of about 150,000 distinct CDR3 sequences listed, about 10% are singletons. Germline V CDR1 and CDR2: LNHDA, SQIVND (reference sequence). V lost 3 bases, J lost 4 bases, and 13 bases lay in between. This CDR3 region has 15 residues. About this clonotype: What it binds is not known.

The chain employs TRBV19 and TRBJ2-1; D remains ambiguous. Sequencing was performed on CD8+ T cells sorted from PBMCs, taken less than 30 months after vaccination. The origin of this receptor is a man between 50 and 69 years old who received an inactivated influenza vaccine. CDR3 sequence: CASSISAARYNEQFF. The CDR3 DNA reads TGTGCCAGTAGTATTTCGGCCGCCCGGTACAATGAGCAGTTCTTC.